The sequence of this T cell receptor (beta chain) was determined in a study of blood T cell repertoires in COVID-19 (dated by TCRdb to about 2020). The study in broad terms: Collaborator samples came from the United States, Italy and Spain and covered acute and convalescent phases of COVID-19. HLA class I and class II types, where available, came from metadata supplied by the sample provider rather than from assay-based typing. A freely available public database, intended as a resource for researchers studying the immune response to SARS-CoV-2, is where the repertoires were released. The material from the prospective study consisted of cDNA or gDNA derived from T cells, B-cell-depleted T cells, or PBMCs. Nearly every sample came with metadata listing a de-identified subject ID, COVID-19 status, age in years and sex. The dataset comprised deeply sampled blood TCRbeta repertoires from subjects exposed to, actively infected with, or recovered from COVID-19. The samples were drawn from the first 160 participants of the ongoing ImmuneRACE study and from more than 1,000 subjects provided by 6 global collaborators. Paper-wide results and their limitations: How much clinical and demographic metadata was included differed by source and by participant, and the metadata was provided uncurated.

A distance of 11 bases separates the germline ends of V and J, which lose 4 bases and 3 bases respectively. The CDR1 and CDR2 encoded by the germline V gene are SGHRS and YFSETQ. Including the terminal cysteine and phenylalanine, the CDR3 comprises 13 residues. The CDR3 DNA has 39 bases and is translated from base 1. Another Seattle source contributed samples from volunteer blood donors who had recovered from COVID-19. The collaborating institutions used their own protocols to collect whole blood in K2EDTA tubes. Collaborator samples were shipped for TCRbeta analysis as frozen whole blood, isolated PBMCs, or DNA extracted from either sample type. This clone was observed once. It lacks a known antigen. No qualities accompany the bases; no much larger clone lies one base away. The immunoSEQ Assay, a bias-controlled multiplex PCR, was used to amplify TCRbeta CDR3 regions from genomic DNA. Regarding the original processing steps: Within the assay, amplification of reference gene primers was used to estimate how many nucleated cells each sample contained. Sequence reads were collapsed and filtered to measure the absolute abundance of every unique TCRbeta CDR3 rearrangement. Productive Simpson clonality was computed per sample as the square root of Simpson's diversity index over productive rearrangements. Sourced from immuneACCESS, this table was stored by TCRdb with only in-frame sequences that have V and J called. A share of the clones is absent; for the studies checked, an unresolved V gene accounts for under half, and the remainder has no known explanation. That table furnishes V, J and clone size, whereas the DNA furnished D and trimming. Here the sample has 220,000 or so clones; roughly nine tenths occur a single time. The top ten constitute about 6.3% of the sample.

This sequence uses TRBV5-1 and TRBJ2-7; possibly the D gene is TRBD2, per 6 matching bases. This sequence originates from a man aged 55 to 70 who had recovered from COVID-19. Sequenced: peripheral blood. The CDR3 in this case is CASSLGLDYEQYF. The DNA sequence follows: TGCGCCAGCAGCCTGGGACTGGACTACGAGCAGTACTTC.